This T cell receptor beta chain emerged from a study of tumor-infiltrating lymphocytes in primary liver carcinoma. It was unsorted whole blood that yielded blood RNA, and germline DNA was also extracted. Surgery was preceded by the collection of four milliliters of peripheral blood. CDR3 length: 16 residues. Germline V gives CDR1 SGHVS, CDR2 FQNEAQ. Trimming removed 5 bases from V and 5 bases from J, with 21 bases in between. This clonotype came up a few times. The authors made TCR beta cDNA from about 500 ng total RNA with a constant-region primer. It was through three nested multiplex PCR rounds of slightly modified ARM-PCR that TCR beta libraries arose. The opening two PCR rounds, 10 cycles each, paired TRBV1-TRBV30 forward primers with a C-beta reverse primer. TCRdb reprocessed the multiplex PCR reads with MiXCR, giving one entry per CDR3 protein. The sample has 250,000 to 400,000 distinct CDR3 sequences, 55% to 65% seen once; the top ten hold roughly 8.6%.

The receptor comes from a man in his forties with primary liver carcinoma and hepatitis B virus infection. The specimen was peripheral blood. This chain connects TRBV7-8 to TRBJ1-2, with D unresolved. CDR3 sequence: CASSPSGDRTSYGYTF. The DNA for the CDR3 is TGTGCCAGCAGCCCTAGCGGGGATCGGACGTCTTATGGCTACACCTTC.